This TCR beta chain was identified during a study of cytomegalovirus exposure and HLA in healthy donors. Background on the study: In a later analysis, it was reported that the 110 or so validation repertoires had been produced on the same platform as the 500 to 850 repertoires belonging to the first cohort. Whole-study findings and limits: In vitro experiments confirmed that three CMV-associated chains were specific for CMV antigens. TCR beta chains numbering approximately 150 were designated cytomegalovirus-associated. Using the classifier, cytomegalovirus status was reportedly diagnosed with high specificity and sensitivity.

This clone was seen many times. Its cognate antigen is unknown. This CDR3 is 12 amino acids long. Trimming shortened V by 6 bases and J by 4 bases, and 7 bases separated the two germline ends. Germline V gene data show CDR1 as SNHLY and CDR2 as FYNNEI. Sequencing used immunoSEQ multiplex PCR; TCRdb keeps in-frame clones, though not all of them. Of around 120,000 clones in the sample, more than 85% were seen once. The chain combines TRBV2 with TRBJ1-5; D may be TRBD1 (5 bases). The material sequenced was PBMCs. The sequence derives from a man aged 18 to 35 in good health and CMV-seropositive. CDR3 in DNA: TGTGCCAGCAGAGACAGAAATCAGCCCCAGCATTTT. Protein sequence: CASRDRNQPQHF. The complete variable domain, with remaining parts taken from reference TRBV2 and TRBJ1-5, reads EPEVTQTPSHQVTQMGQEVILRCVPISNHLYFYWYRQILGQKVEFLVSFYNNEISEKSEIFDDQFSVERPDGSNFTLKIRSTKLEDSAMYFCASRDRNQPQHFGDGTRLSIL.